A single sample gave rise to the 10 T cell receptor beta chains below, sequenced in a study of blood T cell repertoires in COVID-19. Repertoires were generated with immunoSEQ multiplex PCR, while TCRdb's copy carries only in-frame clones and drops some. The repertoire includes just over 350,000 clones, 75% to 90% of them detected once, and around 7.5% sits in the top ten. Material for sequencing was peripheral blood. These receptors originate from an older woman with COVID-19, enrolled during active disease.

The chain is built from TRBV11-3 and TRBJ1-2; TRBD1 might be the D (5 bases). CDR1 and CDR2 from the germline V gene are SGHNT and YENEEA. This CDR3 is 16 amino acids long. V was shortened by 6 bases and J by 4 bases, with 21 bases between the two germline ends. CDR3 nucleotides: TGTGCCAGCAGTCAGGGAGGGCAGGGCCTTGTCTATGGCTACACCTTC. Translated, it gives CASSQGGQGLVYGYTF.

The rearrangement uses TRBV25-1 and TRBJ2-3; D not resolved. V lost 6 bases to trimming and J lost 5 bases, with 3 bases between them. Germline V gives CDR1 MGHDK, CDR2 SYGVNS. The CDR3 spans 10 residues. The CDR3 DNA is TGTGCCAGCAGACAAGATACGCAGTATTTT. This codes for CASRQDTQYF. Full variable domain (rest looked up from reference TRBV25-1 and TRBJ2-3): EADIYQTPRYLVIGTGKKITLECSQTMGHDKMYWYQQDPGMELHLIHYSYGVNSTEKGDLSSESTVSRIRTEHFPLTLESARPSHTSQYLCASRQDTQYFGPGTRLTVL.

This chain connects TRBV19 to TRBJ2-3; 8 bases align to TRBD2. Looked up from germline, CDR1 is LNHDA and CDR2 is SQIVND (reference sequence). This CDR3 comprises 15 residues. The J segment lost 9 bases and the V segment lost 1 base, leaving 9 bases of the junction unmatched. CDR3 in amino acids: CASSIAAAGAGTQYF. The CDR3 DNA is TGTGCCAGTAGTATAGCCGCAGCGGGGGCGGGGACGCAGTATTTT.

V gene TRBV7-9 combines with J gene TRBJ2-7, with a weak D call TRBD1 (6 bases). The germline V gene encodes CDR1 SEHNR and CDR2 FQNEAQ (reference sequence). There are 13 residues in the CDR3. V was clipped by 1 base and J by 5 bases, with 9 bases between them. The CDR3 region has the DNA TGTGCCAGCAGCTTAGGGGGACATGACGAGCAGTACTTC. Protein: CASSLGGHDEQYF.

Details on this clone: One junction end disagrees with the germline gene, perhaps due to a read error. The rearrangement joins TRBV7-9 to TRBJ2-3; D unclear. Looked up from germline, CDR1 is SEHNR and CDR2 is FQNEAQ (reference sequence). The length of the CDR3 is 11 residues. This chain's CDR3 is CASSLESSTNF. CDR3 in DNA: TGTGCCAGCAGCTTAGAGTCTTCTACGAATTTT.

This chain joins TRBV27 and TRBJ1-6; TRBD1 is a possible D gene (5 bases). Germline V gene lookup returns CDR1 MNHEY and CDR2 SMNVEV (reference sequence). The V and J ends lost 3 bases and 10 bases respectively, with 13 bases between them. The CDR3 sequence is 14 residues long. DNA of the CDR3: TGTGCCAGCAGTTTCCTAAGGGGCGGCTCACCCCTCCACTTT. Translating gives CASSFLRGGSPLHF.

This rearrangement joins TRBV5-4 to TRBJ2-7, with 8 bases that match TRBD2. The CDR3 has 15 amino acids. Trimming cost V 4 bases and J 0 bases; bases outside gene matches: 6. Germline CDR1 is SGHNT and CDR2 is YYREEE (reference sequence). The CDR3 coding sequence is TGTGCCAGCAGCCCCCCAGCGGGGGCCTCCTACGAGCAGTACTTC. This sequence encodes CASSPPAGASYEQYF. The full variable domain, its missing parts supplied by reference TRBV5-4 and TRBJ2-7, is ETGVTQSPTHLIKTRGQQVTLRCSSQSGHNTVSWYQQALGQGPQFIFQYYREEENGRGNFPPRFSGLQFPNYSSELNVNALELDDSALYLCASSPPAGASYEQYFGPGTRLTVT.

This clone was recorded once. The gene calls are TRBV5-1 and TRBJ1-2; D gene ambiguous. Deletions cut 0 bases from V and 5 bases from J, with 14 bases between. Per germline, CDR1 SGHRS and CDR2 YFSETQ. This CDR3 is 15 amino acids long. The CDR3 bases are TGCGCCAGCAGCTTGGTTTCGTCTGCTAGGTATGGCTACACCTTC. It codes for CASSLVSSARYGYTF. The entire variable domain, with the rest obtained from reference TRBV5-1 and TRBJ1-2, is as follows: KAGVTQTPRYLIKTRGQQVTLSCSPISGHRSVSWYQQTPGQGLQFLFEYFSETQRNKGNFPGRFSGRQFSNSRSEMNVSTLELGDSALYLCASSLVSSARYGYTFGSGTRLTVV.

This clone was recorded only once. The chain couples TRBV18 to TRBJ2-7; 9 bases are a match to TRBD2. V dropped 3 bases and J dropped 5; count of bases not matched to a gene: 11. The length of the CDR3 is 16 residues. The germline gives CDR1 KGHSH, CDR2 LQKENI. The chain's CDR3 is CASSPRGRGGLNEQYF. CDR3 bases: TGTGCCAGCTCACCCCGCGGGCGGGGGGGCCTAAACGAGCAGTACTTC.

This clone was picked up a small number of times. This sample also contains other DNA sequences that code for the same CDR3. The V gene is TRBV18, the J gene TRBJ1-2; 7 nucleotides align to TRBD1. Trimming removed 3 bases from V and 1 base from J; junction bases left unmatched: 5. CDR3 length equals 15 residues. Germline CDR1 KGHSH, CDR2 LQKENI. In DNA, the CDR3 is TGTGCCAGCTCACCGCGACAGGGAATTAACTATGGCTACACCTTC. Encoded protein: CASSPRQGINYGYTF.